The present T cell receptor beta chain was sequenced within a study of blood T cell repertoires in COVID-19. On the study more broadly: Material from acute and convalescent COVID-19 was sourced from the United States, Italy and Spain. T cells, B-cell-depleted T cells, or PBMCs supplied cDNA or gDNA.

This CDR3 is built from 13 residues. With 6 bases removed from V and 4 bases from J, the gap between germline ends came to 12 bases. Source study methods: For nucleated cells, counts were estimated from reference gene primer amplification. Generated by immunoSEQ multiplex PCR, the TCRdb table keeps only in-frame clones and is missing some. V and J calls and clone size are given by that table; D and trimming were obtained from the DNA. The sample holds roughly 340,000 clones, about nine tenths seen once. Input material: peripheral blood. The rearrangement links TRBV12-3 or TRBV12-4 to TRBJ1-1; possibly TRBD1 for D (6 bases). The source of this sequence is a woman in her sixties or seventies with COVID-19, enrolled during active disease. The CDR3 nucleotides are TGTGCCAGCAGGAGACAGGTGATCACTGAAGCTTTCTTT. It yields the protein CASRRQVITEAFF.